This TCR beta chain was sequenced in a study of blood T cell repertoires in COVID-19. The CDR3 is 15 residues long. Repertoires were generated with immunoSEQ multiplex PCR, while TCRdb's copy carries only in-frame clones and drops some. The sample holds 130,000 to 150,000 clones; around 81% are singletons and the top ten take around 8.8%. The specimen sequenced was peripheral blood. The V call is TRBV21-1, the J call TRBJ1-1; the table's D call TRBD1 went unverified against the DNA. TRBV21-1 is deemed a pseudogene. The clonotype was recovered from a human donor in a cohort sampled during active COVID-19. Written as DNA, the CDR3 is TGTGCCAGCGGGCCAGACAGGGGGGGAGACACTGAAGCTTTCTTT. Translated: CASGPDRGGDTEAFF.